Included here is one T cell receptor (beta chain) sequence, with context. This sample is drawn from a study of T cell changes during pregnancy in multiple sclerosis. The CDR3 is 17 residues long. Germline values: CDR1 SGHAT, CDR2 FQDESV (reference sequence). Trimming at V came to 2 bases and at J to 2 bases, leaving 6 bases not matched to a gene. The protocol was immunoSEQ multiplex PCR, while the TCRdb copy is restricted to in-frame clones and leaves out a portion. The sample holds tens of thousands of clones, roughly 92% seen once. The material was peripheral blood, obtained in the second trimester of pregnancy. The origin of this receptor is a female donor with multiple sclerosis, enrolled in a pregnancy study. This chain links TRBV11-1 with TRBJ2-3, with 11 bases matching TRBD2. The CDR3 loop reads CASSLLAGGSNTDTQYF. The CDR3 DNA reads as TGTGCCAGCAGCTTACTAGCGGGAGGATCCAACACAGATACGCAGTATTTT.